This TCR beta chain was identified during a study of control samples from healthy donors and cancer patients. Clones were read by immunoSEQ multiplex PCR, and TCRdb kept only the in-frame ones, dropping some. This table holds about 140,000 clones, more than 90% found once. The CDR3 consists of 14 residues. Germline CDR1 reads GTSNPN; CDR2 reads SVGIG (reference sequence). Trimming pared 3 bases from V and 8 bases from J, leaving 16 bases between. This rearrangement joins TRBV30 to TRBJ1-4; D unclear. Source material: blood. This TCR was recovered from a man aged 30 to 39 in good health. The CDR3 DNA follows: TGTGCCTGGAGAGGAGACCCAGCGGGGGAAAAACTGTTTTTT. This codes for CAWRGDPAGEKLFF.